What follows is one T cell receptor beta chain and its context. This sample was included in a study of T cells in Graves' hyperthyroidism and ophthalmopathy. Per germline, CDR1 LGHNA and CDR2 YSLEER. This CDR3 has 18 residues. Trimming took off 0 bases at V and 0 bases at J, with 15 bases between the two ends. RNA transcripts yielded amplified TCR beta CDR3 regions. TCR CDR3 regions were first amplified by RT-PCR with HTBI primers. TCRdb reanalysed the multiplex PCR reads using MiXCR and keeps one entry per CDR3 protein. The data show about 560,000 distinct CDR3 sequences, approximately 15% seen once. The receptor's source is a woman aged 18-29 years with Graves' hyperthyroidism. Sequences were obtained from blood. The rearrangement uses TRBV4-3 and TRBJ2-1, with unresolved D. In DNA form, the CDR3 reads TGCGCCAGCAGCCAAGAGGTCCGGCGACGCAGCTCCTACAATGAGCAGTTCTTC. The encoded protein is CASSQEVRRRSSYNEQFF.